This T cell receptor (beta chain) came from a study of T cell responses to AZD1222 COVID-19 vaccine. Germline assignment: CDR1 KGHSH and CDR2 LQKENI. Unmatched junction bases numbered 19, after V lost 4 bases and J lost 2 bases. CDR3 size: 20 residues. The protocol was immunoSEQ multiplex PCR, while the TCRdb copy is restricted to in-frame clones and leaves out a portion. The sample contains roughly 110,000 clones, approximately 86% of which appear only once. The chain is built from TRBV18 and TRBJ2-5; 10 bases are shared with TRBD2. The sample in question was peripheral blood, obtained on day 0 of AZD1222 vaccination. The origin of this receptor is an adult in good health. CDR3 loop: CASSQLSLAGGPTVQETQYF. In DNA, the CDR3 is TGTGCCAGCTCACAGCTTTCTTTAGCGGGAGGACCAACCGTACAAGAGACCCAGTACTTC.